This TCR beta chain was identified in a study of T cells in localized non-small cell lung cancer. Study-wide findings and caveats: In adjacent lung appeared a median approximately 57 of the top 100 tumor clones. Only one tumor region was sequenced, so heterogeneity remains possible. Among blood samples, higher T cell density accompanied longer overall survival. Of the tissues analyzed, uninvolved adjacent lung showed maximal T cell clonality, greater than tumor.

As regards this clone: Its target is not known.

TCRdb's copy holds only in-frame clones and misses some; the assay was immunoSEQ multiplex PCR. The repertoire has 55,000 to 75,000 clones, approximately 87% of them found once; the top ten carry less than 25%. CDR3 length: 16 residues. Germline values: CDR1 WSHSY, CDR2 SAAADI. The germline V and J ends were trimmed by 2 bases and 4 bases, with 14 bases remaining between them. The chain combines TRBV10-2 with TRBJ2-2; a weak D match, TRBD2 (7 bases). This receptor was obtained from a male donor at least 60 years old with stage III squamous cell lung carcinoma. The starting material was peripheral blood, obtained before any cancer treatment. CDR3 sequence (DNA): TGCGCCAGCAGTGAGGGGGGGGGCGCTGGCACCGGGGAGCTGTTTTTT. This codes for CASSEGGGAGTGELFF.